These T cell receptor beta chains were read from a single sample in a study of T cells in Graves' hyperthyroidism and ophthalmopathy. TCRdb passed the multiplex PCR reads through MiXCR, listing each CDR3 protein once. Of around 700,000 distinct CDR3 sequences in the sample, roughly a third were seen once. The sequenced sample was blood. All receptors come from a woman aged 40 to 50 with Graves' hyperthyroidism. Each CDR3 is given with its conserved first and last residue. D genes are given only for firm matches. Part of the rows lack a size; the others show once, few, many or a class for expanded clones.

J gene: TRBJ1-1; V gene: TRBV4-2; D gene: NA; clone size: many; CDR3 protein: CASSQARTGNTEAFF; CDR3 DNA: TGTGCCAGCAGCCAGGCGCGTACGGGAAACACTGAAGCTTTCTTT
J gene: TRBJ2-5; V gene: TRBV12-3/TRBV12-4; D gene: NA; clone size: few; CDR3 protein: CASSPSPRKETQYF; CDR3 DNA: TGTGCCAGCAGTCCGTCGCCTAGGAAAGAGACCCAGTACTTC
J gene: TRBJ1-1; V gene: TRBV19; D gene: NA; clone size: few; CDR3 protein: CASSPGPREAFF; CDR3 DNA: TGTGCCAGTAGTCCGGGACCGCGCGAAGCTTTCTTT
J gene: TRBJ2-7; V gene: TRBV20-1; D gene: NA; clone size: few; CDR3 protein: CSARALASYSYEQYF; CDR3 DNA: TGCAGTGCTAGAGCTTTAGCTAGCTACTCCTACGAGCAGTACTTC
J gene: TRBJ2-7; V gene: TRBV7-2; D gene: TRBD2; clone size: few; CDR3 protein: CASSLAKNRGGNFEQYF; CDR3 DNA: TGTGCCAGCAGCTTAGCGAAGAACCGCGGGGGGAATTTCGAGCAGTACTTC
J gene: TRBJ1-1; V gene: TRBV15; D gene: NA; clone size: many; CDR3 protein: CATSRDSREAFF; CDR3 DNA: TGTGCCACCAGCAGAGATTCCAGGGAAGCTTTCTTT
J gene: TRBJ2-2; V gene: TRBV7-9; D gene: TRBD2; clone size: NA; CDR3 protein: CASSQVRGGLTVELFF; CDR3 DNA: TGCGCCAGCAGCCAAGTGCGCGGGGGACTCACCGTGGAGCTGTTTTTT
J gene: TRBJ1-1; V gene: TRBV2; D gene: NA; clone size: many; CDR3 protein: CASDVQVSEAFF; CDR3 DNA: TGTGCCAGCGACGTGCAGGTGTCTGAAGCTTTCTTT
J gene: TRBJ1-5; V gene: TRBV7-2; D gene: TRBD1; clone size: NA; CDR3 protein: CASSHSGGNQPQHF; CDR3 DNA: TGTGCCAGCAGCCACTCAGGGGGGAACCAGCCCCAGCATTTT
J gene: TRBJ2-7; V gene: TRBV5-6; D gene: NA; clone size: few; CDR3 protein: CASSTPDTYEQYF; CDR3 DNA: TGTGCCAGCAGCACTCCGGACACCTACGAGCAGTACTTC
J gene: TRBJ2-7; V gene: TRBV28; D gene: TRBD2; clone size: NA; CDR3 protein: CAIRSGAGGAYEQYF; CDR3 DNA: TGTGCCATCCGGTCGGGTGCGGGAGGGGCCTACGAGCAGTACTTC
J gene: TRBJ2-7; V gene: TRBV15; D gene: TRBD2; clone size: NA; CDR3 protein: CATSRPTGGTSGMISYEQYF; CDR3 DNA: TGTGCCACCAGCAGACCAACGGGCGGGACTAGCGGGATGATCTCCTACGAGCAGTACTTC
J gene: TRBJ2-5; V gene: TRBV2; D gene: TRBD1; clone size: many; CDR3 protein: CAGSPGTGETQYF; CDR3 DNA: TGTGCCGGCAGTCCTGGGACAGGAGAGACCCAGTACTTC
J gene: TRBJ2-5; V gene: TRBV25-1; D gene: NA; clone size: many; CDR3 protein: CASTGAETQYF; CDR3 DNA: TGTGCCAGCACGGGAGCAGAGACCCAGTACTTC
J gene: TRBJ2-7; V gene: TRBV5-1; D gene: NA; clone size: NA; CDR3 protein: CASSSDSTSYEQYF; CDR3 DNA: TGCGCCAGCAGCTCGGACAGTACTTCCTACGAGCAGTACTTC
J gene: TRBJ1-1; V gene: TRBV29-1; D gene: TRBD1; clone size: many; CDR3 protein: CSVGRQGLGDTEAFF; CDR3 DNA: TGCAGCGTTGGACGACAGGGGCTAGGGGACACTGAAGCTTTCTTT
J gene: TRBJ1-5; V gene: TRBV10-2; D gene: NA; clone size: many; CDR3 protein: CASSREAQPQHF; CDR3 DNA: TGCGCCAGCAGCAGGGAGGCTCAGCCCCAGCATTTT
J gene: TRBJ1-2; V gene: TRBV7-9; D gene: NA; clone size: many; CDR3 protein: CASSPPGTGYGYTF; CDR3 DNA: TGTGCCAGCAGCCCGCCGGGCACTGGGTATGGCTACACCTTC
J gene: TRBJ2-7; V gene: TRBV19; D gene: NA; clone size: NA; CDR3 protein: CASSIGDLTYEQYF; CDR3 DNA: TGTGCCAGTAGTATCGGGGACTTAACCTACGAGCAGTACTTC